This T cell receptor beta chain was captured by sequencing in a study of blood T cell repertoires in COVID-19 (dated by TCRdb to the early 2020s). With regard to the full study: Collaborator samples came from the United States, Italy and Spain and covered acute and convalescent phases of COVID-19. The material from the prospective study consisted of cDNA or gDNA derived from T cells, B-cell-depleted T cells, or PBMCs. Subjects who had been exposed to COVID-19, were actively infected with it, or had recovered from it provided the deeply sampled blood TCRbeta repertoires that made up the dataset. The repertoires were made available in a free public database intended to serve as a resource for research on the immune response to SARS-CoV-2. Samples were obtained from the ongoing ImmuneRACE study (first 160 participants) and from 1,254 subjects provided by 6 global collaborators. Sample metadata almost always included a de-identified subject ID, COVID-19 status, age in years and sex. Where available, HLA class I and class II types were taken from metadata supplied by the sample provider and were not determined by assay-based typing. Broad study findings and their caveats: The amount of clinical and demographic metadata varied by source and participant and was provided uncurated.

Concerning this clone itself: It lacks a known antigen. No per-base quality is available; no much larger clone lies one base away.

TCRbeta CDR3 regions were amplified from genomic DNA by means of the immunoSEQ Assay, a bias-controlled multiplex PCR. As for the authors' bioinformatics: Within the assay, amplification of reference gene primers was used to estimate how many nucleated cells each sample contained. Sequence reads were collapsed and filtered to measure the absolute abundance of every unique TCRbeta CDR3 rearrangement. For each sample, productive Simpson clonality was calculated by taking the square root of Simpson's diversity index across productive rearrangements. TCRdb provides this immuneACCESS table in a form limited to in-frame rearrangements. Some clones are lacking; in checked studies, under half of them reflect an unresolved V gene, and why the rest are absent is not known. V, J and clone size are taken as reported in that table, and D and trimming were inferred from the DNA itself. Across this sample there are 120,000 or so clones, with approximately 80% seen only once. The top ten clones comprise around 1.9% of the sample.

Whole blood was collected in K2EDTA tubes by collaborating institutions according to the institutions' own protocols. Collaborator samples were shipped for TCRbeta analysis as frozen whole blood, isolated PBMCs, or DNA extracted from either sample type. The germline V gene specifies SNHLY as CDR1 and FYNNEI as CDR2. Relative to germline, V is missing 7 bases and J is missing 0 bases, with 3 bases of the junction outside any gene match. Including cysteine and phenylalanine, the CDR3 has 15 amino acids. Only the CDR3 DNA is retained, 45 bases long and in frame from the first base. The sequencing input was peripheral blood. This TCR came from a man between 65 and 85 years old with acute or convalescent COVID-19. The V gene is TRBV2 and the J gene is TRBJ2-2; 9 central bases correspond to TRBD2. CDR3 sequence: CASKGGGANTGELFF. The DNA is TGTGCCAGCAAAGGCGGGGGGGCGAACACCGGGGAGCTGTTTTTT.